What follows are 19 T cell receptor beta chains derived from one specimen sequenced in a study of T cells in Graves' hyperthyroidism and ophthalmopathy. RNA transcripts provided the source from which TCR beta CDR3 regions were amplified. HTBI primers were employed in a first-round RT-PCR of the TCR CDR3. TCRdb itself ran the multiplex PCR reads through MiXCR, one entry per CDR3 protein. The sample lists around 350,000 distinct CDR3 sequences, just under 25% occurring once. Sequencing was performed on blood. The receptors derive from a man between 50 and 59 years old with Graves' hyperthyroidism.

The J gene is TRBJ2-7, the V gene TRBV20-1, with D possibly matching TRBD2 (5 bases). V lost 0 bases, J lost 1 base, and 16 bases lay in between. Germline V lookup: CDR1 DFQATT, CDR2 SNEGSKA (reference sequence). The CDR3 runs 16 residues. The CDR3 is CSARDRLAGASYEQYF. The CDR3 bases are TGCAGTGCTAGAGATCGCCTAGCCGGAGCATCCTACGAGCAGTACTTC.

The chain has TRBV2 and TRBJ2-2; 10 bases line up with TRBD2. This CDR3 has 18 residues. V shed 1 base, J shed 2 bases, and the junction held 7 bases outside the gene matches. Germline CDR1 and CDR2: SNHLY and FYNNEI. CDR3 loop: CASSEVRLAGGNTGELFF. In DNA form, the CDR3 reads TGTGCCAGCAGTGAAGTACGACTAGCGGGCGGAAACACCGGGGAGCTGTTTTTT.

This chain joins TRBV13 and TRBJ1-6; D unclear. CDR3 size: 16 residues. The V end was cut by 2 bases, the J end by 5 bases, with 13 bases between. The germline CDR1 and CDR2 sequences are PRHDT and FYEKMQ (reference sequence). CDR3 in amino acids: CASSLRYARDNSPLHF. CDR3 sequence (DNA): TGTGCCAGCAGCTTACGGTACGCGAGGGATAATTCACCCCTCCACTTT.

The chain combines TRBV9 with TRBJ1-1, with D hard to call. Trimming cost V 3 bases and J 0 bases, with 3 bases left between them. CDR1 is SGDLS and CDR2 is YYNGEE in the germline V gene. The CDR3 consists of 12 residues. The CDR3 protein is CASSGMNTEAFF. In DNA, the CDR3 is TGTGCCAGCAGCGGCATGAACACTGAAGCTTTCTTT.

The chain is built from TRBV10-3 and TRBJ2-5; 8 nucleotides match TRBD2. In germline, CDR1 is ENHRY, CDR2 SYGVKD. There are 13 residues in the CDR3. J was trimmed by 3 bases and V by 5 bases; bases with no gene match: 2. The CDR3 spells CAISTSGKETQYF. CDR3 DNA sequence: TGTGCCATCAGTACTAGCGGAAAAGAGACCCAGTACTTC.

This clonotype appeared many times. This chain links TRBV7-3 with TRBJ2-5; unclear D gene. The ends were cut back, 1 base at V and 1 base at J, with 10 bases in the middle. The germline CDR1 and CDR2 sequences are SGHTA and FQGTGA. This CDR3 has 15 residues. The CDR3 coding sequence is TGTGCCAGCAGCTTAAATGGGCAGCTCCAAGAGACCCAGTACTTC. Protein: CASSLNGQLQETQYF.

There are many counts of this clonotype. The V call is TRBV7-9, the J call TRBJ2-5; 10 nucleotides agree with TRBD1. Per germline, CDR1 SEHNR and CDR2 FQNEAQ (reference sequence). J gave up 0 bases and V 7 bases, and 5 bases lay outside the gene matches. The CDR3 loop spans 15 amino acids. CDR3 nucleotide sequence: TGTGCCAGCAACACCGGGACAGGGGACCAAGAGACCCAGTACTTC. Translating it yields CASNTGTGDQETQYF.

The chain combines TRBV19 with TRBJ2-1, with 14 bases lining up with TRBD2. The germline V gene has CDR1 LNHDA and CDR2 SQIVND (reference sequence). V trimming: 4 bases; J trimming: 3 bases; junction bases outside the gene matches: 11. The CDR3 length is 19 residues. CDR3 protein: CASSSSPGTSGSFYNEQFF. The DNA of the CDR3 is TGTGCCAGTAGTAGCAGTCCCGGGACTAGCGGGAGTTTCTACAATGAGCAGTTCTTC. Together with reference TRBV19 and TRBJ2-1, the CDR3 gives the full variable domain: DGGITQSPKYLFRKEGQNVTLSCEQNLNHDAMYWYRQDPGQGLRLIYYSQIVNDFQKGDIAEGYSVSREKKESFPLTVTSAQKNPTAFYLCASSSSPGTSGSFYNEQFFGPGTRLTVL.

This clonotype was observed a few times. The rearrangement joins TRBV24-1 to TRBJ2-5, with TRBD2 identical over 7 bases. J lost 2 bases, V lost 4 bases, and 12 bases had no gene match. Germline CDR1 KGHDR, CDR2 SFDVKD. The CDR3 has 17 amino acids. CDR3 region: CATSDFPRASGQETQYF. DNA for the CDR3: TGTGCCACCAGTGACTTCCCTAGGGCTAGCGGACAAGAGACCCAGTACTTC.

This clonotype occurred a few times. The gene calls are TRBV7-9 and TRBJ2-5, with 11 bases fitting TRBD1. Germline CDR1 is SEHNR and CDR2 is FQNEAQ (reference sequence). CDR3 length equals 16 residues. J lost 4 bases, V lost 7 bases, and 11 bases had no gene match. The CDR3 spells CASTTGTGGIGETQYF. The CDR3 nucleotides are TGTGCCAGCACCACTGGGACAGGGGGGATCGGAGAGACCCAGTACTTC.

The CDR3 DNA is TGCGCCAGCAGCTCGGGACTCGACACTGAAGCTTTCTTT. Protein sequence: CASSSGLDTEAFF. The chain combines TRBV5-1 with TRBJ1-1; D possibly corresponds to TRBD1 (5 bases). The CDR3 runs to 13 residues. Per the germline V gene, CDR1 is SGHRS and CDR2 is YFSETQ. V was shortened by 3 bases and J by 3 bases, with 9 bases between the two germline ends.

The rearrangement uses TRBV11-3 and TRBJ1-2, with a possible D match to TRBD1 (5 bases). The CDR3 consists of 13 residues. Germline V gives CDR1 SGHNT, CDR2 YENEEA. V shed 7 bases and J shed 8 bases, with 17 bases lying between them. The CDR3 region has the DNA TGTGCCAGCACCCCCCGAGGGGCTGGGGGCTACACCTTC. Translating gives CASTPRGAGGYTF.

The J gene is TRBJ2-5, the V gene TRBV29-1, with D unresolved. The germline V and J ends were trimmed by 3 bases and 2 bases, with 7 bases remaining between them. From germline, CDR1 is SQVTM and CDR2 ANQGSEA. This CDR3 has 12 residues. Here the CDR3 reads CSVEGLQETQYF. The CDR3 bases are TGCAGCGTTGAGGGATTACAAGAGACCCAGTACTTC.

This clonotype showed up just a few times. V and J are TRBV5-6 and TRBJ2-3; D is possibly TRBD2 (6 bases). The germline CDR1 and CDR2 sequences are SGHDT and YYEEEE. The CDR3 totals 17 residues. V gave up 9 bases and J gave up 2 bases, with 25 bases separating them. The CDR3 bases are TGTGCCACCCAAGCCCGGGGGTGGGGATTCGTCACAGATACGCAGTATTTT. Residues: CATQARGWGFVTDTQYF.

This clonotype was found many times. The V and J genes are TRBV3-1 and TRBJ2-3, with D perhaps TRBD2 (6 bases). V lost 1 base, J lost 7 bases, and 15 bases lay in between. The CDR3 runs to 15 residues. Germline CDR1 LGHDT, CDR2 YNNKEL (reference sequence). DNA of the CDR3: TGTGCCAGCAGCCAAGGGTTGGCGGGGAGCCATACGCAGTATTTT. Translation gives CASSQGLAGSHTQYF.

This clonotype showed up just a few times. This chain connects TRBV2 to TRBJ2-5; 8 positions match TRBD1. This CDR3 region has 15 residues. Per germline, CDR1 SNHLY and CDR2 FYNNEI. Unmatched junction bases numbered 6, after V lost 6 bases and J lost 0 bases. The CDR3 loop reads CASSVDRAYQETQYF. DNA of the CDR3: TGTGCCAGCAGCGTGGACAGGGCGTACCAAGAGACCCAGTACTTC.

This clonotype has ten or more counts. The chain joins TRBV27 to TRBJ2-7, with 9 bases fitting TRBD2. The CDR3 length is 15 residues. Germline V CDR1 and CDR2: MNHEY, SMNVEV (reference sequence). With V trimmed by 6 bases and J by 0 bases, 6 bases remained unmatched. The CDR3 sequence is CASSETSGTSYEQYF. CDR3 DNA: TGTGCCAGCAGCGAGACTAGCGGTACCTCCTACGAGCAGTACTTC.

In this sample, this clonotype turned up a few times. This sequence joins TRBV7-2 and TRBJ2-2; no reliable D call. Looked up from germline, CDR1 is SGHTA and CDR2 is FQGNSA. This CDR3 comprises 12 residues. Trimming left V 4 bases short and J 5 bases short, with 5 bases between. CDR3 sequence reads: CASSWVTGELFF. For the CDR3, the DNA is TGTGCCAGCAGCTGGGTTACCGGGGAGCTGTTTTTT.

In this sample, this clonotype turned up a few times. V usage is TRBV6-1 and J usage is TRBJ2-1; no definite D call. Germline CDR1 reads MNHNS; CDR2 reads SASEGT. This CDR3 has 12 residues. Trimming stripped 6 bases from V and 8 bases from J, with 11 bases between. CDR3 sequence reads: CASRDGLHEQFF. CDR3 coding DNA: TGTGCCAGCAGAGACGGGCTTCATGAGCAGTTCTTC.